The clone carrying this T cell receptor beta chain appeared many times. Its antigen is unknown. Researchers reported sorting CD4+ naive, central memory, regulatory and stem cell-like memory cells via CD45RO/CCR7/CD25/CD127/CD95/CD27. The entry originates in a study of beta chain features in type 1 diabetes. Findings of the study overall: Sequencing of cDNA might inflate the share of cells that strongly express TCR. People with Type 1 diabetes carried modestly yet significantly shorter TCRB CDR3s in all four CD4+ subsets.

Every isolated RNA sample was fully reverse transcribed, so sequencing captured expressed TCRB transcripts. Mean read depth for naive, central memory and regulatory T cell samples was 3 million to 4.5 million reads. TCRdb's copy holds only in-frame clones and misses some; the assay was immunoSEQ multiplex PCR. The sample records 100,000 to 150,000 clones, 15% to 20% being singletons. The sequenced sample consisted of central memory CD4+ T cells from blood. This clonotype was sampled from a man aged 18 to 29 with type 1 diabetes.

Here the CDR3 DNA reads TGCGCCAGCAGCCAGCCCACAGATACGCAGTATTTT. Protein: CASSQPTDTQYF. J is TRBJ2-3 and V is TRBV4-1; no clear D gene. V was pared by 3 bases and J by 2 bases, with 3 bases between. This CDR3 is built from 12 residues. Germline V CDR1 and CDR2: MGHRA, YSYEKL.